The following is a T cell receptor (beta chain) sequence with its context. Its antigen is still unknown. The repertoire was sequenced with immunoSEQ multiplex PCR; TCRdb's copy has only in-frame clones and lacks some. The sample holds approximately 30,000 clones, 72% seen once. CDR1 and CDR2 (germline): SGHRS, YFSETQ. This CDR3 has 16 residues. V lost 5 bases to trimming and J lost 0 bases, with 14 bases between them. This specimen belongs to a study of vaccination effects on CD4 cells after COVID-19. After expansion with viral peptide pools in the ViraFEST assay, antigen-specific CD4+ T cells were sequenced. Following 10 days of culture, CD4+ T cells were isolated. Vaccinated participants had no history of SARS-CoV-2 infection and tested negative for nucleocapsid antibodies.

This sample comprised CD4+ T cells from PBMCs cultured with SARS-CoV-2 spike peptides, obtained before COVID-19 vaccination. The rearrangement uses TRBV5-1 and TRBJ2-2; no clear D gene. The sequence derives from a human donor who received a COVID-19 vaccine. CDR3 sequence: CASRTSSNANTGELFF. The CDR3 nucleotides read TGCGCCAGCAGGACCAGCTCCAACGCGAACACCGGGGAGCTGTTTTTT.